Listed below are T cell receptor beta chains from one sample, sequenced in a study of OX40 agonist ivuxolimab in advanced cancers. This table comes from immunoSEQ multiplex PCR, and its TCRdb copy is limited to in-frame clones, with some not included. The sample consists of under 80,000 clones, less than 90% of them appearing once. This material consisted of CD4+ or CD8+ T cells sorted from blood, taken in a trial of the OX40 agonist ivuxolimab. These receptors originate from an adult with an advanced solid tumor such as melanoma, head and neck, liver or kidney cancer. CDR3s include the opening cysteine and the closing phenylalanine or tryptophan. A D gene is named only where the DNA matches it firmly. Clone size, where shown, is once, few, many, or a class for clones that have expanded.

v_call,j_call,clone_size,d_call,cdr3_nt,cdr3_aa
TRBV11-2,TRBJ1-5,.,.,TGTGCCAGCAGCTTAGAAGGGCAGCCCCAGCATTTT,CASSLEGQPQHF
TRBV10-3,TRBJ1-1,.,.,TGTGCCACCACGACGGGGGCAAGGGTAAGGACTGAAGCTTTCTTT,CATTTGARVRTEAFF
TRBV4-2,TRBJ2-5,.,TRBD2,TGTGCCAGTGGCGGGGGAGGGTTAGAGACCCAGTACTTC,CASGGGGLETQYF
TRBV11-2,TRBJ1-1,.,.,TGTGCCAGCAGCTTAGAGGGCAGGGGAGACACTGAAGCTTTCTTT,CASSLEGRGDTEAFF
TRBV7-7,TRBJ1-5,.,.,TGTGCTAGCAGCCTTAACAGTGATCAGCCCCAGCATTTT,CASSLNSDQPQHF
TRBV5-4,TRBJ2-2,.,TRBD1,TGTGCCAGCAGCTTTGGGGACAGGAGGGGGGAGCTGTTTTTT,CASSFGDRRGELFF
TRBV11-2,TRBJ2-7,.,TRBD1,TGTGCCAGCAGCTCCGGGACAGGGAAAACCTACGAGCAGTACTTC,CASSSGTGKTYEQYF
TRBV7-2,TRBJ1-5,.,.,TGTGCCAGCAGCAAGGACCGCAATCAGCCCCAGCATTTT,CASSKDRNQPQHF
TRBV30,TRBJ1-5,.,.,TGTGCCTGGAGCTCAAACGGGGATCAGCCCCAGCATTTT,CAWSSNGDQPQHF
TRBV11-2,TRBJ2-2,.,TRBD2,TGTGCCAGCAGCTTAGTTGCGGGGGGGCGCACCGGGGAGCTGTTTTTT,CASSLVAGGRTGELFF
TRBV10-3,TRBJ2-3,.,.,TGTGCCATCAGTGACCCTACCTTGGACCGTAACTATCAAGATACGCAGTATTTT,CAISDPTLDRNYQDTQYF
TRBV18,TRBJ1-3,few,.,TGTGCCAGCTCACCCTTCGACGGGTCCTCTGGAAACACCATATATTTT,CASSPFDGSSGNTIYF
TRBV30,TRBJ2-1,.,.,TGTGCCTGGGCTGCAAGGGATGAGCAGTTCTTC,CAWAARDEQFF
TRBV19,TRBJ1-5,.,TRBD1,TGTGCCAGTAGTAACAGGGGCGGCAATCAGCCCCAGCATTTT,CASSNRGGNQPQHF
TRBV5-4,TRBJ2-7,once,TRBD2,TGTGCCAGCAGCTTGGAGACTAGCGCGGACGAGCAGTACTTC,CASSLETSADEQYF
TRBV18,TRBJ1-3,.,.,TGTGCCAGCTCCACGACGGAAGGAAACACCATATATTTT,CASSTTEGNTIYF
TRBV6-5,TRBJ2-7,once,.,TGTGCCAGCAGTTACCTGGGACCTGGCTACGAGCAGTACTTC,CASSYLGPGYEQYF
TRBV6-5,TRBJ2-1,.,TRBD2,TGTGCCAGCAGAGGCGGGAGAGTGTCCGGCGATGAGCAGTTCTTC,CASRGGRVSGDEQFF
TRBV6-5,TRBJ2-1,once,TRBD1,TGTGCCAGCAGTTACGGGACAGGGTACAATGAGCAGTTCTTC,CASSYGTGYNEQFF
TRBV5-8,TRBJ1-4,.,.,TGTGCCAGCAGCCACCGGGTTTACAGGGAAAAACTGTTTTTT,CASSHRVYREKLFF
TRBV5-1,TRBJ2-3,.,.,TGCGCCAGCAGCTCGGTCCCTAGCGACACCTTCACAGATACGCAGTATTTT,CASSSVPSDTFTDTQYF
TRBV20-1,TRBJ1-2,.,.,TGCAGTGCGCTACAGGGTAACGGCTACACCTTC,CSALQGNGYTF
TRBV5-6,TRBJ2-1,once,TRBD2,TGTGCCAGCAGCTTGGCCCCGCCTAGCGGGGGGTACAATGAGCAGTTCTTC,CASSLAPPSGGYNEQFF